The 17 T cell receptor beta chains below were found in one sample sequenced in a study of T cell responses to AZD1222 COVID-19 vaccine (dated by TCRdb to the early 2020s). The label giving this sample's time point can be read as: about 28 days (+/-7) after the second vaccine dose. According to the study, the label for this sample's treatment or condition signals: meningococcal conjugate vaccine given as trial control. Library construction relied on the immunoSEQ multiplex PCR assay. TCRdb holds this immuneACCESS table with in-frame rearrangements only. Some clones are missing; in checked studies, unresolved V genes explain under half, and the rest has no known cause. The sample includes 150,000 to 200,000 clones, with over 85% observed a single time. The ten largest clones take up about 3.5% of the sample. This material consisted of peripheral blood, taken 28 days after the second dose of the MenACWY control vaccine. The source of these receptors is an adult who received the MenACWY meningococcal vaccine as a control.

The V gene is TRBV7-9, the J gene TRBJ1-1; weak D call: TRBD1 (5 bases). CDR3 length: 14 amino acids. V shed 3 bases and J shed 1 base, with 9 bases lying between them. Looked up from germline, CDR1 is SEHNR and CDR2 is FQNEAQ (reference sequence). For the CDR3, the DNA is TGTGCCAGCAGCTTCCAGGGCCCGAACACTGAAGCTTTCTTT. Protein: CASSFQGPNTEAFF.

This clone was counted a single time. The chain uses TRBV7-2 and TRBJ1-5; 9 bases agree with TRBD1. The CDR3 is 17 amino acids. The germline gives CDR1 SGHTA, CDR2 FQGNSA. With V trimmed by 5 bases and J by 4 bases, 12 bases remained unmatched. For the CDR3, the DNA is TGTGCCAGCAGCCTCCTCCCGACAGGGGGAATGAATCAGCCCCAGCATTTT. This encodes CASSLLPTGGMNQPQHF.

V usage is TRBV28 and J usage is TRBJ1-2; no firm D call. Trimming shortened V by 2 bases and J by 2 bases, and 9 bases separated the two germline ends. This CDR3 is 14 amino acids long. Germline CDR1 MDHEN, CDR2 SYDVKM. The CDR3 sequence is CASSLGSKNYGYTF. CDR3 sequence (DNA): TGTGCCAGCAGTTTAGGATCCAAGAACTATGGCTACACCTTC.

CDR3 loop: CSASDDRGRRETQYF. The CDR3 region has the DNA TGCAGTGCTAGTGATGACAGGGGACGGCGAGAGACCCAGTACTTC. The gene calls are TRBV20-1 and TRBJ2-5, with 8 bases identical to TRBD1. This CDR3 comprises 15 residues. With 3 bases clipped from V and 4 bases from J, the junction kept 10 bases outside the gene matches. Germline V gene sequence: CDR1 DFQATT, CDR2 SNEGSKA (reference sequence).

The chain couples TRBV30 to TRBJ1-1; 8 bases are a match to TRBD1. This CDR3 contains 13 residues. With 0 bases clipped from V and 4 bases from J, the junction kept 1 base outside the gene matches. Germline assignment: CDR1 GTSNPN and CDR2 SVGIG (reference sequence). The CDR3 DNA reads TGTGCCTGGAGTGTTGACAGGGGCACTGAAGCTTTCTTT. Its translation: CAWSVDRGTEAFF.

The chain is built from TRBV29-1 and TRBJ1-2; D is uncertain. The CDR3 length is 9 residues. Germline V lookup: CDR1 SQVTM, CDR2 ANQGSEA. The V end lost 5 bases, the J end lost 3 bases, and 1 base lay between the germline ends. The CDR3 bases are TGCAGCGTTTACTATGGCTACACCTTC. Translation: CSVYYGYTF.

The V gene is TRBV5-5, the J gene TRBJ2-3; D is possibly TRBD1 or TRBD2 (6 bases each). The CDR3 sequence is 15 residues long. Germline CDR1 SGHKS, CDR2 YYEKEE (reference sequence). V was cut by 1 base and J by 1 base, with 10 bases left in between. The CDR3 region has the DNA TGTGCCAGCAGCTTGCCGGGGGCGCGCACAGATACGCAGTATTTT. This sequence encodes CASSLPGARTDTQYF.

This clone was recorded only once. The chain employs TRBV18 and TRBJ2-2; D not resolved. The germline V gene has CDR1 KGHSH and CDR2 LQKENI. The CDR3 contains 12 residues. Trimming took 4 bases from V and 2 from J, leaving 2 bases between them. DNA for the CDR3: TGTGCCAGCTCACGAAACACCGGGGAGCTGTTTTTT. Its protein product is CASSRNTGELFF.

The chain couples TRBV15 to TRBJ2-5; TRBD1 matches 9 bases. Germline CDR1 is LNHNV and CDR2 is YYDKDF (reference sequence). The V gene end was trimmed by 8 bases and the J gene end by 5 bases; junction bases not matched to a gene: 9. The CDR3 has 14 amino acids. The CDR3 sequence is CATARTGEGETQYF. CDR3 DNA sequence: TGTGCCACCGCACGGACAGGGGAGGGTGAGACCCAGTACTTC.

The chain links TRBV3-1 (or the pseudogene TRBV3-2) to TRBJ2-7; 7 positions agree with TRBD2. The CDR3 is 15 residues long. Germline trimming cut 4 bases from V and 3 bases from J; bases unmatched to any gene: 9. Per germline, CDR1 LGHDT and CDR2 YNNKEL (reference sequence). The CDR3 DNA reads TGTGCCAGCAGCCCCGGGGCTAGCGGCGTCTACGAGCAGTACTTC. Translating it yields CASSPGASGVYEQYF.

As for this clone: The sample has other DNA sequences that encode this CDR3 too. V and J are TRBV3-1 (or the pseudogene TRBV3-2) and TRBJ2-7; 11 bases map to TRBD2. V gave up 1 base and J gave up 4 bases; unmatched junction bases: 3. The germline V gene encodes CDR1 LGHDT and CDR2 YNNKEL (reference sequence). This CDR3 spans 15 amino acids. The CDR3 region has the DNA TGTGCCAGCAGCCAAGGTCCTAGCGGGAGGTACGAGCAGTACTTC. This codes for CASSQGPSGRYEQYF.

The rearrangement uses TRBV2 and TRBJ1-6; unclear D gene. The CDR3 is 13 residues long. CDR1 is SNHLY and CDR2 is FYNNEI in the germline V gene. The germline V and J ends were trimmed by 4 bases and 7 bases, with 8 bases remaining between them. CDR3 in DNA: TGTGCCAGCAGTGCCGTACCCAATTCACCCCTCCACTTT. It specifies CASSAVPNSPLHF. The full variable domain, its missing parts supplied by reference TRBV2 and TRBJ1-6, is EPEVTQTPSHQVTQMGQEVILRCVPISNHLYFYWYRQILGQKVEFLVSFYNNEISEKSEIFDDQFSVERPDGSNFTLKIRSTKLEDSAMYFCASSAVPNSPLHFGNGTRLTVT.

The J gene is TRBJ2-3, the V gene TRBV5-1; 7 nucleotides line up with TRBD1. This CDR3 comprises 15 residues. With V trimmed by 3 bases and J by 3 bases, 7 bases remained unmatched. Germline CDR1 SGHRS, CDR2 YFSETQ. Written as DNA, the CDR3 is TGCGCCAGCAGCTACCGACAGGGCCCAACAGATACGCAGTATTTT. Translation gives CASSYRQGPTDTQYF.

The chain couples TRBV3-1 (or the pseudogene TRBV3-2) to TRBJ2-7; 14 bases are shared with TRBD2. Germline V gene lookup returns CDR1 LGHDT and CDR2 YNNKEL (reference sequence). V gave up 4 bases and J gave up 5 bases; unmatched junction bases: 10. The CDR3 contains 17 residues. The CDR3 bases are TGTGCCAGCAGCCCTCGACTAGCGGGAGGGCCGGTCCACGAGCAGTACTTC. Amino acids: CASSPRLAGGPVHEQYF.

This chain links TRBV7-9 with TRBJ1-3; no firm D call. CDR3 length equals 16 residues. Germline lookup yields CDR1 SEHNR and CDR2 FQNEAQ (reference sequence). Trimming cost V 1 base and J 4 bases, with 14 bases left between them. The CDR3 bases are TGTGCCAGCAGCTTAGAGCTCGATAGAATGGGAAACACCATATATTTT. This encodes CASSLELDRMGNTIYF.

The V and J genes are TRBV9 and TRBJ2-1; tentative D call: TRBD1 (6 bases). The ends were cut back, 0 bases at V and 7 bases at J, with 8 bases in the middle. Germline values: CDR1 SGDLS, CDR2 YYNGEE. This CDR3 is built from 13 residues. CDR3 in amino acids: CASSVAGANEQFF. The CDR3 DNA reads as TGTGCCAGCAGCGTAGCAGGGGCTAATGAGCAGTTCTTC.

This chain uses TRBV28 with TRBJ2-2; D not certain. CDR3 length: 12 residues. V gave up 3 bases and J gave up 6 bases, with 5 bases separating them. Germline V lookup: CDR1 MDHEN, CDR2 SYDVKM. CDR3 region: CASSFLPGELFF. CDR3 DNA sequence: TGTGCCAGCAGTTTCCTCCCCGGGGAGCTGTTTTTT.